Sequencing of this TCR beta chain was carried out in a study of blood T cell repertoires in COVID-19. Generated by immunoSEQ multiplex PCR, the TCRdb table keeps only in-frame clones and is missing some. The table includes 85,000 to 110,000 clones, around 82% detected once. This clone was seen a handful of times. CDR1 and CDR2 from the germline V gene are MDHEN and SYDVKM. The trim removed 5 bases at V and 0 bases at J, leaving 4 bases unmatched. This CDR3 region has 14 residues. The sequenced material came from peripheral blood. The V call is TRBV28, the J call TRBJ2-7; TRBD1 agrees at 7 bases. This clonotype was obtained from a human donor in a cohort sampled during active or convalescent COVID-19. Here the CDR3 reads CASSPGQSSYEQYF. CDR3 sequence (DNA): TGTGCCAGCAGTCCGGGACAGAGCTCCTACGAGCAGTACTTC.